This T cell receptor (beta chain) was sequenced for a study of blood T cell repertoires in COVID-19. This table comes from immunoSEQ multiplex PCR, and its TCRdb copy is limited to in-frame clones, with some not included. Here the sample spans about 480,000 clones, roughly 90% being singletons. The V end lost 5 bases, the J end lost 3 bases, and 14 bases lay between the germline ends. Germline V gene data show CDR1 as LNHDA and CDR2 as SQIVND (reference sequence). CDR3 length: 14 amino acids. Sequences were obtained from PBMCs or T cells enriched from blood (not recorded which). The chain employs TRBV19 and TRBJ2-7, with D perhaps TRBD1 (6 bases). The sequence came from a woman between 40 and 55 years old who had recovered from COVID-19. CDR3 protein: CASSSRDTHYEQYF. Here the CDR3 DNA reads TGTGCCAGTAGTTCTCGGGACACCCACTACGAGCAGTACTTC.